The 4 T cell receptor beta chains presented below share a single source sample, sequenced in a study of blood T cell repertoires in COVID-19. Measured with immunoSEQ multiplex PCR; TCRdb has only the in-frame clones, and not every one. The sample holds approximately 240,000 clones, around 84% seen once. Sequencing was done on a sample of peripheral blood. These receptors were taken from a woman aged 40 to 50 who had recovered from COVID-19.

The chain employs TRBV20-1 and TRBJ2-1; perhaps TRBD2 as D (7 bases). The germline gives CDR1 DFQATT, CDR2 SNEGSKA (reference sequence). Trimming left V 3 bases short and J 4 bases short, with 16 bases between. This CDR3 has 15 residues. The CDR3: CSASVGGGLYNEQFF. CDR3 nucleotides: TGCAGTGCTAGTGTAGGGGGGGGGCTTTACAATGAGCAGTTCTTC.

The CDR3 region is CASSPPSGGSYNEQFF. CDR3 in DNA: TGTGCCAGCAGCCCTCCATCGGGGGGGTCCTACAATGAGCAGTTCTTC. The V call is TRBV3-1 (or the pseudogene TRBV3-2), the J call TRBJ2-1; 8 bases are shared with TRBD2. Per germline, CDR1 LGHDT and CDR2 YNNKEL (reference sequence). This CDR3 is built from 16 residues. J gave up 1 base and V 4 bases, and 6 bases lay outside the gene matches.

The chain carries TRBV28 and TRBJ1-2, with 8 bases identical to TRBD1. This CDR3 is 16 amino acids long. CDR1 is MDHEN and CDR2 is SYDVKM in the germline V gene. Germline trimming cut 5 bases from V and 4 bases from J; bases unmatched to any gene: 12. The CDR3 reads CASSPGTGLLSYGYTF. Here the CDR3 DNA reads TGTGCCAGCAGTCCCGGGACAGGTCTCCTCTCCTATGGCTACACCTTC.

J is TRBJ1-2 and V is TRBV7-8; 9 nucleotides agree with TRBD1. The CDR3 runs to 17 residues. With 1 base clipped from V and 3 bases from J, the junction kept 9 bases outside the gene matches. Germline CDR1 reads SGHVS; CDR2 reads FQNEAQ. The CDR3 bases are TGTGCCAGCAGCTTAGATACAGGGGGCGCTAGGTACTATGGCTACACCTTC. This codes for CASSLDTGGARYYGYTF.